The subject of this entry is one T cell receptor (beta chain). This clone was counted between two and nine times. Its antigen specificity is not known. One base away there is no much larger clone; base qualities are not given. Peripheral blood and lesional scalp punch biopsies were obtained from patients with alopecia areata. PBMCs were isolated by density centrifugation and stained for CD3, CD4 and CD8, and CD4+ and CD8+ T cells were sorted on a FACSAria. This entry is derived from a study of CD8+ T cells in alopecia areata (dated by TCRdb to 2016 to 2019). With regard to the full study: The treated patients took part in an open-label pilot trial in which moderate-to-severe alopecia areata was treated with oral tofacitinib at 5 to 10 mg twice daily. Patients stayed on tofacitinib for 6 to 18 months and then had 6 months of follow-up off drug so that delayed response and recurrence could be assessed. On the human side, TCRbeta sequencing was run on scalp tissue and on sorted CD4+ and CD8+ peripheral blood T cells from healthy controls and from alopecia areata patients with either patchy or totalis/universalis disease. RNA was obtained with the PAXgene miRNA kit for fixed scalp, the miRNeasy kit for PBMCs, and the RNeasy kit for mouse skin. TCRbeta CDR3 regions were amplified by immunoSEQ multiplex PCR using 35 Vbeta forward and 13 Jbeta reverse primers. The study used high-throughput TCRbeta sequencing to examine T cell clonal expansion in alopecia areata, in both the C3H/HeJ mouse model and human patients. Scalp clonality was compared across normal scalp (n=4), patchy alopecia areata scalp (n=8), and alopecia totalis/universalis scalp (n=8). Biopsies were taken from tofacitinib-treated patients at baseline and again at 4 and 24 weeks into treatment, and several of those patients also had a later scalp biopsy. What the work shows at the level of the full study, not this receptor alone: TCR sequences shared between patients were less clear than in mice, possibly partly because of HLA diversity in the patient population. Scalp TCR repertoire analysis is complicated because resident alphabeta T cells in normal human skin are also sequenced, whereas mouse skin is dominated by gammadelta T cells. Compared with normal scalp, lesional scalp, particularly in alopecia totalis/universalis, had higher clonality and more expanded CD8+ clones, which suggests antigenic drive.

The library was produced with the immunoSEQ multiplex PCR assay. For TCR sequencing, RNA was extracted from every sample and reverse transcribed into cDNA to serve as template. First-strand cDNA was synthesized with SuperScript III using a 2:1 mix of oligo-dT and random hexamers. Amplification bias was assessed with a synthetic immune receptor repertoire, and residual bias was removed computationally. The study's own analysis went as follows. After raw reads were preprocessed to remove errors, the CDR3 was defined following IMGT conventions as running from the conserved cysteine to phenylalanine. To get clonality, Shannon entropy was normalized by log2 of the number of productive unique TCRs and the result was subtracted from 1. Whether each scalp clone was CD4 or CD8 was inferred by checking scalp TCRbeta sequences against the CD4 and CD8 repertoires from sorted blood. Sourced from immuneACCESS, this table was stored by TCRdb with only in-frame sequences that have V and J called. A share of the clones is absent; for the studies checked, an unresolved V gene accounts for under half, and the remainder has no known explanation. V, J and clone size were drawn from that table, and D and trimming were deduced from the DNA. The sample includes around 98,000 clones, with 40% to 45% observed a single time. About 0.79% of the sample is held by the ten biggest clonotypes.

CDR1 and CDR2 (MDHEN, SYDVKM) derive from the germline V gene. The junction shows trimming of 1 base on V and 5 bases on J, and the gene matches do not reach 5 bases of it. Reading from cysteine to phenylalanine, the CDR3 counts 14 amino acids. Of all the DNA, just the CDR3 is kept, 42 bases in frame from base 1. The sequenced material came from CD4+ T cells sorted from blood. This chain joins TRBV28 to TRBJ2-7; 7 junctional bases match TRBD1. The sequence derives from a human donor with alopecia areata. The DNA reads TGTGCCAGCAGTTTATCGGACAGGAGGCACGAGCAGTACTTC. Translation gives CASSLSDRRHEQYF.